The next 13 T cell receptor beta chains were all read from a single sample in a study of blood T cell repertoires in COVID-19. The method was immunoSEQ multiplex PCR; TCRdb's version includes in-frame clones alone and lacks a portion of them. The table shows 210,000 or so clones, with about three quarters occurring only once. Input material: peripheral blood. The receptors here all came from a woman aged 80 or over with active or convalescent COVID-19.

The rearrangement joins TRBV5-1 to TRBJ2-5, with 10 positions matching TRBD1. The CDR3 extends over 14 amino acids. The V gene's germline CDR1 is SGHRS and CDR2 YFSETQ. V lost 4 bases, J lost 5 bases, and 5 bases stayed unmatched. This chain's CDR3 is CASSPDRGTETQYF. DNA for the CDR3: TGCGCCAGCAGCCCGGACAGGGGGACGGAGACCCAGTACTTC.

The V gene is TRBV7-2, the J gene TRBJ2-1, with D tentatively TRBD1 (5 bases). Trimming left V 3 bases short and J 8 bases short, with 8 bases between. The CDR3 has 12 residues. Germline V gene sequence: CDR1 SGHTA, CDR2 FQGNSA. Here the CDR3 DNA reads TGTGCCAGCAGCTTCGACAGATATGAGCAGTTCTTC. Translating gives CASSFDRYEQFF.

The chain uses TRBV5-1 and TRBJ1-5; 7 nucleotides agree with TRBD1. The CDR3 loop spans 15 amino acids. Germline lookup yields CDR1 SGHRS and CDR2 YFSETQ. With V trimmed by 0 bases and J by 7 bases, 7 bases remained unmatched. The CDR3 loop reads CASSLGGGQGQPQHF. The CDR3, as DNA: TGCGCCAGCAGCTTGGGAGGGGGCCAGGGGCAGCCCCAGCATTTT.

CDR3 loop: CATSRDKGAHGANVLTF. DNA of the CDR3: TGTGCCACCAGCAGAGATAAGGGGGCTCATGGGGCCAACGTCCTGACTTTC. The chain joins TRBV15 to TRBJ2-6, with 7 bases aligning to TRBD1. CDR1 and CDR2 from the germline V gene are LNHNV and YYDKDF (reference sequence). Trimming took 0 bases from V and 3 from J; bases not matched to a gene: 5. This CDR3 comprises 17 residues.

The chain recombines TRBV19 with TRBJ1-2; TRBD1 is a possible D gene (5 bases). Germline CDR1 is LNHDA and CDR2 is SQIVND (reference sequence). V lost 2 bases, J lost 5 bases, and 9 bases lay in between. The CDR3 is made up of 13 amino acids. Here the CDR3 reads CASSIKTVYGYTF. The CDR3 coding sequence is TGTGCCAGTAGTATAAAGACAGTATATGGCTACACCTTC. Looking up the rest from reference TRBV19 and TRBJ1-2 gives the full variable domain: DGGITQSPKYLFRKEGQNVTLSCEQNLNHDAMYWYRQDPGQGLRLIYYSQIVNDFQKGDIAEGYSVSREKKESFPLTVTSAQKNPTAFYLCASSIKTVYGYTFGSGTRLTVV.

This clone was seen more than once but under ten times. The chain links TRBV15 to TRBJ1-1; a weak D match, TRBD1 (6 bases). Trimming shortened V by 3 bases and J by 2 bases, and 7 bases separated the two germline ends. This CDR3 spans 13 amino acids. Germline CDR1 and CDR2: LNHNV and YYDKDF (reference sequence). CDR3 sequence: CATSRDRNTEAFF. For the CDR3, the DNA is TGTGCCACCAGCAGGGACAGAAACACTGAAGCTTTCTTT.

CDR3 loop: CASSSSGVNYGYTF. In DNA, the CDR3 is TGTGCCAGCAGCTCATCAGGGGTTAACTATGGCTACACCTTC. This chain connects TRBV7-9 to TRBJ1-2; D might be TRBD1 (6 bases). The germline V gene encodes CDR1 SEHNR and CDR2 FQNEAQ (reference sequence). This CDR3 contains 14 residues. With 4 bases removed from V and 1 base from J, the gap between germline ends came to 10 bases.

This chain joins TRBV18 and TRBJ1-6; perhaps TRBD1 as D (5 bases). This CDR3 contains 17 residues. The V end lost 4 bases, the J end lost 0 bases, and 13 bases lay between the germline ends. Germline V lookup: CDR1 KGHSH, CDR2 LQKENI. The CDR3 bases are TGTGCCAGCTCACTTAGTCCGGGGGGCTCCTATAATTCACCCCTCCACTTT. This translates into CASSLSPGGSYNSPLHF. The full variable domain, with the rest looked up from reference TRBV18 and TRBJ1-6, is NAGVMQNPRHLVRRRGQEARLRCSPMKGHSHVYWYRQLPEEGLKFMVYLQKENIIDESGMPKERFSAEFPKEGPSILRIQQVVRGDSAAYFCASSLSPGGSYNSPLHFGNGTRLTVT.

The rearrangement uses TRBV6-2 or TRBV6-3 and TRBJ2-7; tentative D call: TRBD1 (6 bases). V gave up 6 bases and J gave up 1 base, with 16 bases separating them. Germline CDR1 is MNHEY and CDR2 is SVGEGT. This CDR3 is 15 amino acids long. In DNA form, the CDR3 reads TGTGCCAGCAGCCTACAGGGTTCTTTATCCTACGAGCAGTACTTC. This encodes CASSLQGSLSYEQYF.

This rearrangement joins TRBV28 to TRBJ2-2; TRBD2 is a possible D gene (5 bases). Per the germline V gene, CDR1 is MDHEN and CDR2 is SYDVKM. Trimming took off 3 bases at V and 6 bases at J, with 17 bases between the two ends. The CDR3 has 16 residues. CDR3 coding DNA: TGTGCCAGCAGTTTGACCGAGGGATATGGTCCCGGGGAGCTGTTTTTT. Translated: CASSLTEGYGPGELFF.

The V and J genes are TRBV6-2 or TRBV6-3 and TRBJ1-2; D is unclear. CDR1 is MNHEY, CDR2 SVGEGT, per germline. The V and J ends lost 5 bases and 2 bases respectively, with 12 bases between them. The CDR3 loop spans 14 amino acids. The CDR3: CASSPETLNYGYTF. CDR3 nucleotide sequence: TGTGCCAGCAGTCCCGAGACACTGAACTATGGCTACACCTTC.

V is TRBV28 and J is TRBJ2-7; 7 nucleotides match TRBD1. V dropped 6 bases and J dropped 3; count of bases not matched to a gene: 17. CDR3 length: 17 amino acids. Looked up from germline, CDR1 is MDHEN and CDR2 is SYDVKM. The CDR3 DNA reads TGTGCCAGCAGCCACTTACCGACCGGGACAGACTTCTACGAGCAGTACTTC. It is translated as CASSHLPTGTDFYEQYF.

This clone was observed a few times. The J gene is TRBJ2-3, the V gene TRBV4-1; TRBD2 matches at 14 bases. Germline-derived CDR1 and CDR2 are MGHRA and YSYEKL. This CDR3 spans 19 amino acids. V lost 1 base, J lost 4 bases, and 10 bases stayed unmatched. In nucleotides, the CDR3 is TGCGCCAGCAGCCAAGGCCAAGCGCAGACTAGCGGGGGGGCAGATACGCAGTATTTT. Encoded protein: CASSQGQAQTSGGADTQYF.